Presented here are 23 T cell receptor beta chains from one specimen sequenced in a study of beta chain features in type 1 diabetes. Findings and caveats of the study: Type 1 diabetes patients had moderately but significantly shorter TCRB CDR3s in all four CD4+ subsets.

The antigens of these receptors remain unknown. Expressed TCRB transcripts were sequenced because the isolated RNA had all been reverse transcribed beforehand. TCRdb keeps only in-frame clones here, not all; method: immunoSEQ multiplex PCR. The sample lists hundreds of thousands of clones, approximately 14% occurring once. The sequencing input was naive CD4+ T cells from blood. The origin of the receptors is a man aged 25 to 40 with type 1 diabetes.

The CDR3 sequence is CASSVRLAGEQFF. In DNA form, the CDR3 reads TGTGCCAGCAGTGTCAGACTAGCGGGGGAGCAGTTCTTC. J is TRBJ2-1 and V is TRBV2; TRBD2 matches at 11 bases. V shed 4 bases and J 10 bases; nucleotides not matched to a gene: 3. Germline CDR1 SNHLY, CDR2 FYNNEI. This CDR3 has 13 residues.

There are a few counts of this clone. This rearrangement joins TRBV5-1 to TRBJ2-7; weak D call: TRBD1 (5 bases). V lost 2 bases, J lost 2 bases, and 14 bases lay in between. The CDR3 sequence is 15 residues long. CDR1 is SGHRS and CDR2 is YFSETQ in the germline V gene. CDR3 amino acids: CASSFNPLGAYEQYF. The CDR3 nucleotides read TGCGCCAGCAGCTTTAATCCGTTAGGGGCCTACGAGCAGTACTTC.

This clone occurred a few times. The chain uses TRBV6-5 and TRBJ2-7; D may be TRBD2 (6 bases). Germline lookup yields CDR1 MNHEY and CDR2 SVGAGI. V lost 2 bases and J 3 bases, leaving 11 bases between the germline ends. The CDR3 loop spans 14 amino acids. CDR3 coding DNA: TGTGCCAGCAGTTACGCGGGAACGAGCTACGAGCAGTACTTC. This codes for CASSYAGTSYEQYF.

The J gene is TRBJ2-1, the V gene TRBV7-9; 9 nucleotides match TRBD2. Germline V gives CDR1 SEHNR, CDR2 FQNEAQ (reference sequence). The CDR3 length is 13 residues. With V trimmed by 6 bases and J by 7 bases, 4 bases remained unmatched. CDR3 protein: CASRRGLANEQFF. The CDR3 nucleotides read TGTGCCAGCAGACGGGGACTAGCAAATGAGCAGTTCTTC.

The V gene is TRBV15, the J gene TRBJ2-7; 10 positions match TRBD1. The ends lost 5 bases at V and 6 bases at J; junction bases unmatched: 7. Germline V gene data show CDR1 as LNHNV and CDR2 as YYDKDF (reference sequence). This CDR3 has 14 residues. In nucleotides, the CDR3 is TGTGCCACCAGCCAACGGGACAGGGGCCGCGAGCAGTACTTC. It specifies CATSQRDRGREQYF.

The table lists this clone with a few counts. The V and J genes are TRBV9 and TRBJ2-5; 9 bases fit TRBD2. The CDR3 is 15 residues long. The germline V gene has CDR1 SGDLS and CDR2 YYNGEE. V was pared by 4 bases and J by 7 bases, with 11 bases of the junction left unmatched. The CDR3 sequence: CASSPRLADGGTQYF. The CDR3 DNA follows: TGTGCCAGCAGCCCCCGACTAGCGGATGGAGGGACCCAGTACTTC.

V gene TRBV28 combines with J gene TRBJ1-1, with D maybe TRBD1 (6 bases). In germline, CDR1 is MDHEN, CDR2 SYDVKM. This CDR3 region has 12 residues. Trimming pared 5 bases from V and 4 bases from J, leaving 8 bases between. CDR3: CASSRGGTEAFF. The DNA for the CDR3 is TGTGCCAGCAGTAGGGGGGGCACTGAAGCTTTCTTT. The full variable domain, in which reference TRBV28 and TRBJ1-1 provide the parts outside the CDR3, is DVKVTQSSRYLVKRTGEKVFLECVQDMDHENMFWYRQDPGLGLRLIYFSYDVKMKEKGDIPEGYSVSREKKERFSLILESASTNQTSMYLCASSRGGTEAFFGQGTRLTVV.

The V call is TRBV9, the J call TRBJ2-1, with D possibly matching TRBD1 (5 bases). The length of the CDR3 is 16 residues. The V gene's germline CDR1 is SGDLS and CDR2 YYNGEE. Trimming shortened V by 3 bases and J by 0 bases, and 13 bases separated the two germline ends. The DNA of the CDR3 is TGTGCCAGCAGCGCCCGCGGTAGGGGCTCCTACAATGAGCAGTTCTTC. Amino acid sequence: CASSARGRGSYNEQFF.

The rearrangement links TRBV9 to TRBJ2-5; the match to TRBD1 covers 7 bases. There are 15 residues in the CDR3. Germline CDR1 and CDR2: SGDLS and YYNGEE. J was trimmed by 1 base and V by 3 bases; bases with no gene match: 6. Here the CDR3 reads CASSGGQTIQETQYF. CDR3 nucleotides: TGTGCCAGCAGCGGGGGACAGACAATCCAAGAGACCCAGTACTTC.

This clone has a handful of counts. The rearrangement joins TRBV2 to TRBJ2-6; TRBD1 might be the D (6 bases). This CDR3 contains 16 residues. Trimming stripped 7 bases from V and 0 bases from J, with 13 bases between. Per germline, CDR1 SNHLY and CDR2 FYNNEI. CDR3 loop: CASIQGSNSGANVLTF. In DNA, the CDR3 is TGTGCCAGCATACAGGGATCCAACTCTGGGGCCAACGTCCTGACTTTC.

This clone was seen a handful of times. This chain connects TRBV2 to TRBJ2-6; D call uncertain. Germline V gene data show CDR1 as SNHLY and CDR2 as FYNNEI. This CDR3 contains 14 residues. The V end was cut by 5 bases, the J end by 2 bases, with 7 bases between. The CDR3 loop is CASSMRAGANVLTF. The CDR3 DNA reads as TGTGCCAGCAGTATGCGCGCTGGGGCCAACGTCCTGACTTTC. Supplemented by reference TRBV2 and TRBJ2-6, the full variable domain reads EPEVTQTPSHQVTQMGQEVILRCVPISNHLYFYWYRQILGQKVEFLVSFYNNEISEKSEIFDDQFSVERPDGSNFTLKIRSTKLEDSAMYFCASSMRAGANVLTFGAGSRLTVL.

V is TRBV9 and J is TRBJ2-3; 7 positions match TRBD1. Germline CDR1 and CDR2: SGDLS and YYNGEE. The CDR3 length is 15 residues. V lost 4 bases, J lost 4 bases, and 9 bases stayed unmatched. The CDR3 coding sequence is TGTGCCAGCAGCACCCACAGGGGTTTCCCAGATACGCAGTATTTT. This encodes CASSTHRGFPDTQYF.

There are a few counts of this clone. The chain recombines TRBV6-5 with TRBJ2-5, with D uncertain. V gave up 4 bases and J gave up 5 bases, with 11 bases separating them. The germline CDR1 and CDR2 sequences are MNHEY and SVGAGI. The CDR3 has 13 amino acids. The CDR3 sequence: CASSSLPRETQYF. In DNA form, the CDR3 reads TGTGCCAGCAGTTCCCTTCCCCGGGAGACCCAGTACTTC.

This clone has just a few counts. V gene TRBV7-2 combines with J gene TRBJ2-7, with 7 bases that match TRBD1. Per germline, CDR1 SGHTA and CDR2 FQGNSA. The J segment lost 6 bases and the V segment lost 2 bases, leaving 4 bases of the junction unmatched. This CDR3 comprises 13 residues. For the CDR3, the DNA is TGTGCCAGCAGCTTAAGACGGGACAGCGAGCAGTACTTC. Its translation: CASSLRRDSEQYF.

This CDR3 reads CASSDSGPYEQYF. CDR3 coding DNA: TGCGCCAGCAGTGACAGCGGACCCTACGAGCAGTACTTC. This chain uses TRBV10-1 with TRBJ2-7, with D perhaps matching TRBD2 (5 bases). CDR1 is WNHNN, CDR2 SYGVQD, per germline (reference sequence). The V and J ends lost 3 bases and 2 bases respectively, with 8 bases between them. This CDR3 spans 13 amino acids.

The table lists this clone with a few counts. The sample carries other DNA sequences with the same CDR3. The chain carries TRBV19 and TRBJ2-1; the D is unclear. Germline V gene data show CDR1 as LNHDA and CDR2 as SQIVND (reference sequence). Trimming stripped 1 base from V and 3 bases from J, with 7 bases between. The length of the CDR3 is 14 residues. CDR3 protein: CASSIGGYYNEQFF. CDR3 in DNA: TGTGCCAGTAGTATAGGAGGTTACTACAATGAGCAGTTCTTC.

V and J are TRBV10-2 and TRBJ2-7; the D gene is possibly TRBD2 (5 bases). Trimming stripped 8 bases from V and 4 bases from J, with 12 bases between. Germline V lookup: CDR1 WSHSY, CDR2 SAAADI. This CDR3 is 12 amino acids long. CDR3 in DNA: TGCGCCAGCGAGGGCGAAGGGTACGAGCAGTACTTC. Translating gives CASEGEGYEQYF.

The chain links TRBV2 to TRBJ2-5; 11 positions match TRBD2. V shed 5 bases, J shed 1 base, and the junction held 3 bases outside the gene matches. CDR1 and CDR2 from the germline V gene are SNHLY and FYNNEI. The CDR3 extends over 15 amino acids. The CDR3 spells CASSQGLAVQETQYF. The CDR3 nucleotides read TGTGCCAGCAGTCAGGGACTAGCGGTCCAAGAGACCCAGTACTTC.

CDR3 nucleotide sequence: TGTGCCAGCAGAGAACAGGGTGATGAGCAGTTCTTC. Its translation: CASREQGDEQFF. The gene calls are TRBV2 and TRBJ2-1; maybe TRBD1 (6 bases). Germline values: CDR1 SNHLY, CDR2 FYNNEI. Trimming cost V 6 bases and J 8 bases, with 11 bases left between them. The CDR3 length is 12 residues.

The gene calls are TRBV7-3 and TRBJ2-3; tentative D call: TRBD2 (6 bases). This CDR3 is built from 13 residues. Trimming took off 5 bases at V and 2 bases at J, with 8 bases between the two ends. Per germline, CDR1 SGHTA and CDR2 FQGTGA. The CDR3 region has the DNA TGTGCCAGCAGCCAGCGGGTCACAGATACGCAGTATTTT. It encodes CASSQRVTDTQYF. Full variable domain (outside the CDR3, taken from reference TRBV7-3 and TRBJ2-3): GAGVSQTPSNKVTEKGKYVELRCDPISGHTALYWYRQSLGQGPEFLIYFQGTGAADDSGLPNDRFFAVRPEGSVSTLKIQRTERGDSAVYLCASSQRVTDTQYFGPGTRLTVL.

The table lists this clone with a count of one. V usage is TRBV7-9 and J usage is TRBJ2-1; TRBD2 matches 11 bases. This CDR3 spans 18 amino acids. CDR1 SEHNR and CDR2 FQNEAQ come from the germline V gene (reference sequence). V gave up 4 bases and J gave up 9 bases; unmatched junction bases: 17. The CDR3 DNA reads TGTGCCAGCAGCTCCCTCCAGTTACTAGCGGGAGTGGTACGTGAGCAGTTCTTC. It yields the protein CASSSLQLLAGVVREQFF.

CDR3 protein: CASSQYQGRGYTF. In nucleotides, the CDR3 is TGCGCCAGCAGCCAATATCAGGGCCGCGGCTACACCTTC. The J gene is TRBJ1-2, the V gene TRBV4-3, with a weak D call TRBD1 (5 bases). From germline, CDR1 is LGHNA and CDR2 YSLEER. V lost 2 bases, J lost 8 bases, and 12 bases lay in between. The CDR3 loop spans 13 amino acids.

The chain uses TRBV6-5 and TRBJ1-5; TRBD1 might be the D (6 bases). From germline, CDR1 is MNHEY and CDR2 SVGAGI. V lost 5 bases and J lost 6, with 11 bases in between. CDR3 length: 13 residues. The CDR3 reads CASSPRGIQPQHF. For the CDR3, the DNA is TGTGCCAGCAGTCCAAGGGGGATTCAGCCCCAGCATTTT.